Shown below are 18 T cell receptor beta chains from a single sample sequenced in a study of cytomegalovirus exposure and HLA in healthy donors. PCR employed 60 Vbeta and 13 Jbeta primers. Some clones are missing from TCRdb's copy, which holds only in-frame ones; the method was immunoSEQ multiplex PCR. The sample yields 84,000 or so clones, around 79% seen once. Sequenced sample: PBMCs. The source is a human donor in good health.

Points on this clone: Other DNA sequences from this sample encode an identical CDR3 as well. The rearrangement joins TRBV27 to TRBJ2-1; D may be TRBD2 (5 bases). This CDR3 contains 14 residues. Germline CDR1 and CDR2: MNHEY and SMNVEV (reference sequence). Deletions cut 9 bases from V and 5 bases from J, with 17 bases between. This chain's CDR3 is CASAPGGFNNEQFF. The CDR3 DNA sequence: TGTGCCAGTGCCCCCGGCGGGTTCAACAATGAGCAGTTCTTC.

The V and J genes are TRBV6-5 and TRBJ2-2, with D tentatively TRBD2 (7 bases). Germline-derived CDR1 and CDR2 are MNHEY and SVGAGI. CDR3 length equals 16 residues. V shed 0 bases and J shed 7 bases, with 15 bases lying between them. The CDR3 DNA reads as TGTGCCAGCAGTTACTCGATAGGGGGGGGACACGGGGAGCTGTTTTTT. Protein sequence: CASSYSIGGGHGELFF.

Points on this clone: At one end the junction does not follow the germline gene, possibly because of a read error. The rearrangement links TRBV6-5 to TRBJ1-5; 8 bases match TRBD1. Looked up from germline, CDR1 is MNHEY and CDR2 is SVGAGI. This CDR3 contains 15 residues. Here the CDR3 DNA reads TGTGCCAGCAGTGCTGACAGGGGAGGTAATCAGCCCCAGAATTTT. Protein product: CASSADRGGNQPQNF.

This clone occurred a few times. This chain uses TRBV5-6 with TRBJ2-3; 11 bases agree with TRBD2. Germline trimming cut 5 bases from V and 2 bases from J; bases unmatched to any gene: 7. Germline CDR1 reads SGHDT; CDR2 reads YYEEEE. The CDR3 spans 16 residues. CDR3 nucleotides: TGTGCCAGCAGGGAACTAGCGGGGGCCTTCACAGATACGCAGTATTTT. Translated: CASRELAGAFTDTQYF.

The count of this clone is one. CDR3 bases: TGTGCCGGGGGACAGGGTAGCCACGAGCAGTACTTC. This gives the protein CAGGQGSHEQYF. This rearrangement joins TRBV2 to TRBJ2-7, with 9 bases lining up with TRBD1. V dropped 11 bases and J dropped 5; count of bases not matched to a gene: 7. The CDR3 sequence is 12 residues long. Germline V gene data show CDR1 as SNHLY and CDR2 as FYNNEI.

The chain employs TRBV6-6 and TRBJ2-7, with TRBD2 identical over 8 bases. The CDR3 is made up of 16 amino acids. CDR1 and CDR2 from the germline V gene are MNHNY and SVGAGI (reference sequence). With 0 bases clipped from V and 4 bases from J, the junction kept 8 bases outside the gene matches. CDR3 DNA: TGTGCCAGCAGTTACTCAGAGCGGGGGACATCGTACGAGCAGTACTTC. It translates to CASSYSERGTSYEQYF.

This clone was found a few times. The chain carries TRBV7-6 and TRBJ2-7; 7 bases are a match to TRBD1. This CDR3 is 14 amino acids long. The V segment lost 1 base and the J segment 2 bases; nucleotides outside the gene matches: 2. Germline V gene sequence: CDR1 SGHVS, CDR2 FNYEAQ. For the CDR3, the DNA is TGTGCCAGCAGCTTAGGGGGACAGCCCTACGAGCAGTACTTC. Translation: CASSLGGQPYEQYF.

The chain couples TRBV4-3 to TRBJ1-2, with D possibly TRBD1 on 5 matching bases. V dropped 1 base and J dropped 6 bases, with 15 bases sitting between them. The germline gives CDR1 LGHNA, CDR2 YSLEER. The CDR3 is made up of 15 amino acids. CDR3 bases: TGCGCCAGCAGCCAAGGGAGCTCAGGGATTCATGGCTACACCTTC. This gives the protein CASSQGSSGIHGYTF.

V gene TRBV6-6 combines with J gene TRBJ2-3; 7 bases line up with TRBD2. CDR3 length equals 14 residues. The germline V gene has CDR1 MNHNY and CDR2 SVGAGI (reference sequence). V lost 6 bases, J lost 5 bases, and 8 bases stayed unmatched. The CDR3 loop is CASRERGQGDTQYF. As DNA, the CDR3 is TGTGCCAGCAGGGAGCGGGGCCAGGGAGATACGCAGTATTTT.

The V call is TRBV4-1, the J call TRBJ1-2; TRBD1 agrees at 8 bases. Looked up from germline, CDR1 is MGHRA and CDR2 is YSYEKL. V lost 3 bases to trimming and J lost 3 bases; unmatched junction nucleotides: 6. CDR3 length: 15 amino acids. The CDR3 DNA is TGCGCCAGCAGCCAGAATGAGGACAGGGACTATGGCTACACCTTC. Translated, it gives CASSQNEDRDYGYTF.

The chain uses TRBV7-6 and TRBJ2-7; TRBD1 matches 8 bases. J was trimmed by 3 bases and V by 4 bases; bases with no gene match: 2. The V gene's germline CDR1 is SGHVS and CDR2 FNYEAQ. The length of the CDR3 is 13 residues. DNA of the CDR3: TGTGCCAGCAGCTGGGGACAGGACTACGAGCAGTACTTC. Protein product: CASSWGQDYEQYF. The full variable domain, completed using reference TRBV7-6 and TRBJ2-7, is GAGVSQSPRYKVTKRGQDVALRCDPISGHVSLYWYRQALGQGPEFLTYFNYEAQQDKSGLPNDRFSAERPEGSISTLTIQRTEQRDSAMYRCASSWGQDYEQYFGPGTRLTVT.

The chain is built from TRBV7-9 and TRBJ2-7, with a tentative D call TRBD1 (6 bases). CDR1 and CDR2 from the germline V gene are SEHNR and FQNEAQ (reference sequence). V lost 1 base, J lost 2 bases, and 6 bases lay in between. This CDR3 comprises 13 residues. CDR3: CASSLGTAYEQYF. CDR3 in DNA: TGTGCCAGCAGCTTAGGGACAGCCTACGAGCAGTACTTC.

The chain carries TRBV2 and TRBJ1-1; a weak D match, TRBD1 (5 bases). The CDR3 runs 14 residues. The V and J ends lost 8 bases and 3 bases respectively, with 16 bases between them. CDR1 and CDR2 from the germline V gene are SNHLY and FYNNEI. The CDR3 nucleotides read TGTGCCAGCTCCGGGGGGGATTGGGACACTGAAGCTTTCTTT. Translated: CASSGGDWDTEAFF.

The chain couples TRBV7-6 to TRBJ2-1; tentative D call: TRBD2 (6 bases). There are 17 residues in the CDR3. The ends were cut back, 5 bases at V and 3 bases at J, with 20 bases in the middle. The germline V gene encodes CDR1 SGHVS and CDR2 FNYEAQ. The CDR3 sequence: CASSPMTGTDLYNEQFF. In DNA, the CDR3 is TGTGCCAGCAGCCCAATGACCGGGACTGATCTCTACAATGAGCAGTTCTTC.

The V gene is TRBV7-2, the J gene TRBJ2-1, with 8 bases fitting TRBD2. The CDR3 extends over 16 amino acids. V was clipped by 5 bases and J by 7 bases; unmatched bases: 13. Germline assignment: CDR1 SGHTA and CDR2 FQGNSA. In DNA form, the CDR3 reads TGTGCCAGCAGCGATAGCCGGGGGGGCCGTAGGAATGAGCAGTTCTTC. It specifies CASSDSRGGRRNEQFF.

This chain links TRBV5-1 with TRBJ1-1, with TRBD1 matching over 9 bases. This CDR3 contains 17 residues. Germline CDR1 and CDR2: SGHRS and YFSETQ. After removal of 2 bases from V and 10 bases from J, the junction contained 18 bases not matched to a gene. The CDR3 loop reads CASSFRPRDRDPVLAFF. In DNA form, the CDR3 reads TGCGCCAGCAGCTTCAGGCCCCGGGACAGGGACCCTGTATTAGCTTTCTTT.

V is TRBV6-6 and J is TRBJ1-2; D is possibly TRBD1 (6 bases). V was trimmed by 7 bases and J by 2 bases, leaving 11 bases between them. Germline lookup yields CDR1 MNHNY and CDR2 SVGAGI (reference sequence). The CDR3 is made up of 13 amino acids. CDR3 nucleotide sequence: TGTGCCAGCACTACGGGGACAAACTATGGCTACACCTTC. This codes for CASTTGTNYGYTF.

The rearrangement uses TRBV5-1 and TRBJ2-1; D possibly corresponds to TRBD1 (5 bases). There are 17 residues in the CDR3. V gave up 2 bases and J gave up 7 bases, with 22 bases separating them. CDR1 is SGHRS and CDR2 is YFSETQ in the germline V gene. CDR3 residues: CASSFYPGHIFRNEQFF. CDR3 nucleotides: TGCGCCAGCAGCTTTTACCCCGGACATATCTTCCGAAATGAGCAGTTCTTC. Full variable domain (outside the CDR3, taken from reference TRBV5-1 and TRBJ2-1): KAGVTQTPRYLIKTRGQQVTLSCSPISGHRSVSWYQQTPGQGLQFLFEYFSETQRNKGNFPGRFSGRQFSNSRSEMNVSTLELGDSALYLCASSFYPGHIFRNEQFFGPGTRLTVL.